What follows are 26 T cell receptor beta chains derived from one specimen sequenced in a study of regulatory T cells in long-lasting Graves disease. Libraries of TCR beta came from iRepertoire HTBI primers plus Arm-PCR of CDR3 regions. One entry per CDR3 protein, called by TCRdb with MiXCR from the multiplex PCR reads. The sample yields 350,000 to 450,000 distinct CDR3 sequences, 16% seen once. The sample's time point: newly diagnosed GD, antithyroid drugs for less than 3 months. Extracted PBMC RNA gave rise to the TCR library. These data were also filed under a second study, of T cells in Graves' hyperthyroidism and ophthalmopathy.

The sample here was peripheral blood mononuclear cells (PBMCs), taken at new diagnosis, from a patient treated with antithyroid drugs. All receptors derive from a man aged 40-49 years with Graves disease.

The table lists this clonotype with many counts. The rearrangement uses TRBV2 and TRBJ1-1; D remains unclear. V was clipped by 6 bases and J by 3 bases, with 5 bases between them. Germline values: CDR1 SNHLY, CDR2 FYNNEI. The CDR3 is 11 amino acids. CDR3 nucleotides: TGTGCCAGCAGCGTTTACACTGAAGCTTTCTTT. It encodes CASSVYTEAFF.

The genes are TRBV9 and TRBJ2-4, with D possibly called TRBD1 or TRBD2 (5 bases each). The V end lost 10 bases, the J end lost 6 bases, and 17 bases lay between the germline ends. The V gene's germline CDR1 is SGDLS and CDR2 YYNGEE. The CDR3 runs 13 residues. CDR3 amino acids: CASSRGIGNIQYF. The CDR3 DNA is TGTGCCTCTTCACGGGGCATTGGAAACATTCAGTACTTC.

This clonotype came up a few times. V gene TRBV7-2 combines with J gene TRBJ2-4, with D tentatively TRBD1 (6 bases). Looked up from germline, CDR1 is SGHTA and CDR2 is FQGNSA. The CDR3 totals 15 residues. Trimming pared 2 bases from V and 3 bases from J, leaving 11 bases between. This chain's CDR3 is CASSLSRTVKNIQYF. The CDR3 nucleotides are TGTGCCAGCAGCTTATCCCGGACAGTCAAAAACATTCAGTACTTC.

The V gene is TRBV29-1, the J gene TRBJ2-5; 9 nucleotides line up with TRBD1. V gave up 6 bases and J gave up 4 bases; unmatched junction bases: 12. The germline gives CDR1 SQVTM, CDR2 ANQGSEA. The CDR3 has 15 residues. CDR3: CSVAPQGAGGETQYF. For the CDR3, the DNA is TGCAGCGTCGCCCCACAGGGGGCAGGGGGAGAGACCCAGTACTTC.

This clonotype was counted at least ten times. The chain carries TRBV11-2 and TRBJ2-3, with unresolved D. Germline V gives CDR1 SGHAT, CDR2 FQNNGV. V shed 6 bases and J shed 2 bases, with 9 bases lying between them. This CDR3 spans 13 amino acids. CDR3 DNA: TGTGCCAGCAGGACTCCCTACACAGATACGCAGTATTTT. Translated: CASRTPYTDTQYF.

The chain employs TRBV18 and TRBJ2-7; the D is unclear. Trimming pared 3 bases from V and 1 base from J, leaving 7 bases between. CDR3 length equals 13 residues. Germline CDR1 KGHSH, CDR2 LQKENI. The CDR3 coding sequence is TGTGCCAGCTCACCGGGCGTTTCCTACGAGCAGTACTTC. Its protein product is CASSPGVSYEQYF.

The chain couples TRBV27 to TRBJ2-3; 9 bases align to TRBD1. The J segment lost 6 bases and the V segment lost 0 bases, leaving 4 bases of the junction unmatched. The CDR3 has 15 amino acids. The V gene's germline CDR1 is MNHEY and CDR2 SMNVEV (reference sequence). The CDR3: CASSLSWTGDDTQYF. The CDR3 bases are TGTGCCAGCAGTTTATCTTGGACAGGGGACGATACGCAGTATTTT.

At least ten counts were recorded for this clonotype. DNA of the CDR3: TGTGCCAGCAGTTTAGCGGGGGGTAGAGCAACAGATACGCAGTATTTT. It specifies CASSLAGGRATDTQYF. J is TRBJ2-3 and V is TRBV12-3 or TRBV12-4; D perhaps matches TRBD2 (6 bases). The CDR3 extends over 16 amino acids. The V and J ends lost 0 bases and 3 bases respectively, with 13 bases between them.

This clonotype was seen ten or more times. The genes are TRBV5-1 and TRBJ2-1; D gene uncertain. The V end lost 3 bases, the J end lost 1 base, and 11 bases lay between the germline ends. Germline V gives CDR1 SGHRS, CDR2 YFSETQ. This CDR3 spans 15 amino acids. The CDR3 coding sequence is TGCGCCAGCAGCTCAGGCGACGGATCCTACAATGAGCAGTTCTTC. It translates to CASSSGDGSYNEQFF.

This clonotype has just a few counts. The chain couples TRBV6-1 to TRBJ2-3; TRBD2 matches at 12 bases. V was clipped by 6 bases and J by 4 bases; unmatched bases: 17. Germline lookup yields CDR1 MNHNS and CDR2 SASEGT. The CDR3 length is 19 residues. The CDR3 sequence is CASRTWRASGGASADTQYF. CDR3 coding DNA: TGTGCCAGCAGGACATGGCGGGCTAGCGGGGGGGCCTCTGCAGATACGCAGTATTTT.

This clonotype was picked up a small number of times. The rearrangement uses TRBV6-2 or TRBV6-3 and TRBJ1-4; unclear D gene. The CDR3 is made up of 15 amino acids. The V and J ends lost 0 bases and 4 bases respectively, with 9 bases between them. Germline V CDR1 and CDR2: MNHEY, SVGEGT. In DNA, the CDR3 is TGTGCCAGCAGTTACTCGCGAGCCAATAATGAAAAACTGTTTTTT. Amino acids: CASSYSRANNEKLFF.

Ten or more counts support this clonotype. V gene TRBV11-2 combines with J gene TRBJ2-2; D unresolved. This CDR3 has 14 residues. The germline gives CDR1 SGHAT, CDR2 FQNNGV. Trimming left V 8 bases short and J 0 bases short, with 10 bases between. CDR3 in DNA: TGTGCCAGCGGTCTACGGGCGAACACCGGGGAGCTGTTTTTT. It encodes CASGLRANTGELFF.

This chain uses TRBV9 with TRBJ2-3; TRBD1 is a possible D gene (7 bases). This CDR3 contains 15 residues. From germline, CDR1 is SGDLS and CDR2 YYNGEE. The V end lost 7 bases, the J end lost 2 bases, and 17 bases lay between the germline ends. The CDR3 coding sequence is TGTGCCAGCGGTAAAGCGGAGGGGGCCACAGATACGCAGTATTTT. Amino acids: CASGKAEGATDTQYF. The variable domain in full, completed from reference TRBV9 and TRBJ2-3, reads DSGVTQTPKHLITATGQRVTLRCSPRSGDLSVYWYQQSLDQGLQFLIQYYNGEERAKGNILERFSAQQFPDLHSELNLSSLELGDSALYFCASGKAEGATDTQYFGPGTRLTVL.

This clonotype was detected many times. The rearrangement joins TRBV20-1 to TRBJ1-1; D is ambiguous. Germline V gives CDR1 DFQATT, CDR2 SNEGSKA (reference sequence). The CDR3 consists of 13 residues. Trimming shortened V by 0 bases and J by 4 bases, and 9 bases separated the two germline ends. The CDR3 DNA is TGCAGTGCTAGAGATGTAGCGAGCACTGAAGCTTTCTTT. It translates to CSARDVASTEAFF.

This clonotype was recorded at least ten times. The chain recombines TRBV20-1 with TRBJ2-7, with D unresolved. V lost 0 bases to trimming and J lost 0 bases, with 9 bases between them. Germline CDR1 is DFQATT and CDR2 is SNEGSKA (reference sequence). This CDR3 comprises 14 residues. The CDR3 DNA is TGCAGTGCTAGAGACCCGTCAACCTCCTACGAGCAGTACTTC. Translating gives CSARDPSTSYEQYF.

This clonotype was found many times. CDR3 DNA: TGTGCCTGGAGTGGCCAGCGGGGGGTAACAGATACGCAGTATTTT. It codes for CAWSGQRGVTDTQYF. V and J are TRBV30 and TRBJ2-3, with TRBD2 matching over 9 bases. V shed 1 base, J shed 3 bases, and the junction held 5 bases outside the gene matches. The CDR3 is made up of 15 amino acids. In germline, CDR1 is GTSNPN, CDR2 SVGIG (reference sequence).

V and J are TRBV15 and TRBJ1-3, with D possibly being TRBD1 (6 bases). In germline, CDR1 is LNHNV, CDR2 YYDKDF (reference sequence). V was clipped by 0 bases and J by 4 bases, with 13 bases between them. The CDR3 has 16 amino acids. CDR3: CATSRDRSGAGNTIYF. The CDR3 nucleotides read TGTGCCACCAGCAGAGATCGTTCAGGGGCGGGAAACACCATATATTTT.

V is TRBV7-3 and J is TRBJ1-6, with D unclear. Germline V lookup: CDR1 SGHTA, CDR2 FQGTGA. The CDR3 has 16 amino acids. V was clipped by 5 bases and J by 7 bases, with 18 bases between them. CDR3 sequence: CASSPGRPRINSPLHF. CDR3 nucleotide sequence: TGTGCCAGCAGCCCAGGCAGGCCGAGAATAAATTCACCCCTCCACTTT.

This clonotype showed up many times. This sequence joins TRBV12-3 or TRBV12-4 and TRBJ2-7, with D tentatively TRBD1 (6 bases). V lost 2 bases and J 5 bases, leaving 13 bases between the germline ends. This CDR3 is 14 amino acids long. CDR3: CASSLSARGNEQYF. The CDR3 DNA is TGTGCCAGCAGTTTATCAGCTAGGGGGAACGAGCAGTACTTC.

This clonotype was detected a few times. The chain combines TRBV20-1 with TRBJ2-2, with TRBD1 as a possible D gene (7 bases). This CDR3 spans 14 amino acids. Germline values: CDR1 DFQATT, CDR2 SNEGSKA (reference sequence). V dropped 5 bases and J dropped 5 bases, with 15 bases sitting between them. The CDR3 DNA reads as TGCAGTGCTCCTGACAGGGCGGGAACCGGGGAGCTGTTTTTT. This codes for CSAPDRAGTGELFF.

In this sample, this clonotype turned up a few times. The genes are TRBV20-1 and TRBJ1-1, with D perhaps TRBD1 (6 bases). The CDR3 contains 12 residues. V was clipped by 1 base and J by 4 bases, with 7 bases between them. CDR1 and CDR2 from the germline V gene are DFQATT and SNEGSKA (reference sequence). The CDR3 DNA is TGCAGTGCTAGAGGCAGGGGCACTGAAGCTTTCTTT. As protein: CSARGRGTEAFF.

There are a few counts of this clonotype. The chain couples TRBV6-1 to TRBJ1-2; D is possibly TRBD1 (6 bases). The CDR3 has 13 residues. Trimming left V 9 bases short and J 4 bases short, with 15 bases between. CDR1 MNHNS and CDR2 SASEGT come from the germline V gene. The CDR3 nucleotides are TGTGCCAGATCCGAGAGGGACATCTATGGCTACACCTTC. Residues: CARSERDIYGYTF.

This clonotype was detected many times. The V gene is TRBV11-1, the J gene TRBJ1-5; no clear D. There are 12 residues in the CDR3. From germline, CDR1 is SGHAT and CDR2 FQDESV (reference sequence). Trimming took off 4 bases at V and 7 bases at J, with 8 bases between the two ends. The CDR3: CASSYSGQPQHF. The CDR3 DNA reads TGTGCCAGCAGCTACTCCGGGCAGCCCCAGCATTTT. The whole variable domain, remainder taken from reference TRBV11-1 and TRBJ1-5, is EAEVAQSPRYKITEKSQAVAFWCDPISGHATLYWYRQILGQGPELLVQFQDESVVDDSQLPKDRFSAERLKGVDSTLKIQPAELGDSAMYLCASSYSGQPQHFGDGTRLSIL.

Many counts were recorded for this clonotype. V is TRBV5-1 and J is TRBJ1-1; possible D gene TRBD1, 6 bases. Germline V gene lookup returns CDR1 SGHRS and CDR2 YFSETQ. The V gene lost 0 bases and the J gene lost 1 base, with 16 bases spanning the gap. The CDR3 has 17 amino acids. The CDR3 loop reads CASSLDRVRLGNTEAFF. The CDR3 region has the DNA TGCGCCAGCAGCTTGGACAGGGTACGGCTTGGGAACACTGAAGCTTTCTTT.

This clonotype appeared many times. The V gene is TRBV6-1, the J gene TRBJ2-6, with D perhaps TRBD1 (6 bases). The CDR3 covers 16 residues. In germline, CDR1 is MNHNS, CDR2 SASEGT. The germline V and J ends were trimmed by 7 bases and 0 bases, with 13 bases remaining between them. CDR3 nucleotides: TGTGCCAGCAACCGGGACATGATCTCTGGGGCCAACGTCCTGACTTTC. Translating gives CASNRDMISGANVLTF.

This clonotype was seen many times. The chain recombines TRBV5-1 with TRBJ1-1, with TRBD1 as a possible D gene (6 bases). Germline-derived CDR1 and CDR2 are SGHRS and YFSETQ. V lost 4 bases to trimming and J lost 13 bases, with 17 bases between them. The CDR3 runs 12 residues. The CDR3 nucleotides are TGCGCCAGCAGCGCGGGACAAGGAGAGCTTTTCTTT. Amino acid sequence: CASSAGQGELFF.